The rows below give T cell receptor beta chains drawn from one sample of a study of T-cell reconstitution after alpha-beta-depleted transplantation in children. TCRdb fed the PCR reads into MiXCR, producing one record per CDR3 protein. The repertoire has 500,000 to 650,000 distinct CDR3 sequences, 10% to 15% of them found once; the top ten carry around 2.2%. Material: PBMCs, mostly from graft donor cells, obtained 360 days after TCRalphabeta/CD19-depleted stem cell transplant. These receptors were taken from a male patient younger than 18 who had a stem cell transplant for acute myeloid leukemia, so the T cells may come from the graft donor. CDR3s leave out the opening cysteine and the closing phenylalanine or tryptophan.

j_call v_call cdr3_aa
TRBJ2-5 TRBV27 ASSFFGTTTTGETQY
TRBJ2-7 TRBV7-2 ASSLQGLAGATYEQY
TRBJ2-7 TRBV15 ATSRTRITGYEQY
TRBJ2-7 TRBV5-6 ASSLRTFSSYEQY
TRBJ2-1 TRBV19 ASSRTGSYNEQF
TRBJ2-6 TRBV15 ATSIRGGPLSGANVLT
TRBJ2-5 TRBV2 ASRAGTEETQY
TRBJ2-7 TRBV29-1 SVTERTPPYEQY
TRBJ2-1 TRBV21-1 ASSKRTFRGAGGYNEQF
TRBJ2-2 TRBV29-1 SVEALGTGGPGELF
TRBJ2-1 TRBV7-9 ASSLAMGPFGEQF
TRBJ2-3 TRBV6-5 ASSYSGRRGGRTDTQY
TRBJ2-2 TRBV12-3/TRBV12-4 ASSSRLAGNTGELF
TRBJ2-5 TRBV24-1 ATSEPDRHQETQY
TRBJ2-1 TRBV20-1 SGAGVTGNEQF
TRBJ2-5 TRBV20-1 SARDLSGRALETQY
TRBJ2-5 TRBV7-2 ASSFSIAGGQETQY
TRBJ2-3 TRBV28 ASTPGGGLSTDTQY
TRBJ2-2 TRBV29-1 SVPGYETGELF
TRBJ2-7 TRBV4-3 ASSQELSPSSYEQY
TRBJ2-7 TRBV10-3 AISLDSLYEQY
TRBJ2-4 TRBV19 ASSRARNPGLLDIQY
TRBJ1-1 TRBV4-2 ASSQVRGLPNTEAF
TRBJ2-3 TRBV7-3 ASSRRPTPTDTQY
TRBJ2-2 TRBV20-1 SARDRGTGWATGELF
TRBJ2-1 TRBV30 AWSAGGQGPYNEQF